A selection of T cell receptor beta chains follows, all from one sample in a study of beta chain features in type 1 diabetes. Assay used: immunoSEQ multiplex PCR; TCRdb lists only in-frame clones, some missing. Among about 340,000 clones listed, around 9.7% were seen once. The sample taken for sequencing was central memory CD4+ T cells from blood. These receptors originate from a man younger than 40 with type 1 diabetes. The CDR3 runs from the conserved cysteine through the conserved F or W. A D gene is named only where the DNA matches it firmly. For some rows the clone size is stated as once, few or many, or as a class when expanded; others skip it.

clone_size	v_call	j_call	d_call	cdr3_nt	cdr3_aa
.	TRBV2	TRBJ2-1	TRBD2	TGTGCCAGCAGCTCCCGACTAGCGGGGGGCTACAATGAGCAGTTCTTC	CASSSRLAGGYNEQFF
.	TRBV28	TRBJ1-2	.	TGTGCCAGCAGTTCCGGACGGGGCTATGGCTACACCTTC	CASSSGRGYGYTF
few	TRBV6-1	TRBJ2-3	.	TGTGCCAGCAGTGACAGGGTTACTAGCACAGATACGCAGTATTTT	CASSDRVTSTDTQYF
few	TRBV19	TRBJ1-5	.	TGTGCCAGTAGTATAGATCGGTTGGGCACAAGGCCGGAGCAGCCCCAGCATTTT	CASSIDRLGTRPEQPQHF
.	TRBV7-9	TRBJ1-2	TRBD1	TGTGCCAGCAGCTTAGCGGGGACAGGGGGTGCCAGTCGCTATGGCTACACCTTC	CASSLAGTGGASRYGYTF
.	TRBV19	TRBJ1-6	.	TGTGCCAGTAGTATGGTGGTGGCAGTTAATTCACCCCTCCACTTT	CASSMVVAVNSPLHF
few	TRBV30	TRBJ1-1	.	TGTGCCTGGAATACGGGGGGCACTGAAGCTTTCTTT	CAWNTGGTEAFF
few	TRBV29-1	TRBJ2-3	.	TGCAGCGTTGCCAGGGAGGCAGATACGCAGTATTTT	CSVAREADTQYF
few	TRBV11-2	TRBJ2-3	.	TGTGCCAGCAGCTTAGGGGGCACAGATACGCAGTATTTT	CASSLGGTDTQYF
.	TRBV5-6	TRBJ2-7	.	TGTGCCAGCAGCCCTGCTGCAGGGCGCGAGCAGTACTTC	CASSPAAGREQYF
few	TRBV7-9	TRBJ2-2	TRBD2	TGTGCCAGCAGCACACCTAGCGGGGGGAACACCGGGGAGCTGTTTTTT	CASSTPSGGNTGELFF
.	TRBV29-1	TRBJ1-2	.	TGCAGCGTTGACTGGTCAGGCAGGGAGTACGACGGCTACACCTTC	CSVDWSGREYDGYTF
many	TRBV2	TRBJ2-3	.	TGTGCCAGCAGTGTTAATGCGGCCCCCACAGATACGCAGTATTTT	CASSVNAAPTDTQYF
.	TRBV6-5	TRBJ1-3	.	TGTGCCAGCAGCTGGGGGGGAAGCTCTGGAAACACCATATATTTT	CASSWGGSSGNTIYF
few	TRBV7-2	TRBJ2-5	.	TGTGCCAGCAGCTTACGGGTTCAAGAGACCCAGTACTTC	CASSLRVQETQYF
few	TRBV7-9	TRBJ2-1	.	TGTGCCAGCAGCCACCCCGCCAGGCGGCAGGTTAACAATGAGCAGTTCTTC	CASSHPARRQVNNEQFF
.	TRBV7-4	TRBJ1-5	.	TGTCCCCGCGGTCAGCCCCAGCATTTT	CPRGQPQHF
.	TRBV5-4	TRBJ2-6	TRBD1	TGTGCCAGCAGCTTGGGGACAGGGGACTCTGGGGCCAACGTCCTGACTTTC	CASSLGTGDSGANVLTF
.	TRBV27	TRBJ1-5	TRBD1	TGTGCCAGCAGTCCGCGACAGGGGAACAATCAGCCCCAGCATTTT	CASSPRQGNNQPQHF
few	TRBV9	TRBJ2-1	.	TGTGCCAGCAGCGTAGTCACCAACCAGGAGCAGTTCTTC	CASSVVTNQEQFF
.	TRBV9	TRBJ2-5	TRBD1	TGTGCCAGCAGCGTAGGGGACAGGGGAGAGACCCAGTACTTC	CASSVGDRGETQYF
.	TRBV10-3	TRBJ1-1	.	TGTGCCATCAGCAAGGGGGAGGAGGGAGAGGCTTTCTTT	CAISKGEEGEAFF
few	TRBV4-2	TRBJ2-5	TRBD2	TGTGCCAGCAGCCAAGAAGCGGGGCAAGAGACCCAGTACTTC	CASSQEAGQETQYF
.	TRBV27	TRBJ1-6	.	TGTGCCAGCAGTTTATCGGACGTGAATTCACCCCTCCACTTT	CASSLSDVNSPLHF
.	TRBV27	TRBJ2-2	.	TGTGCCAGCAGTTTAAATCGACTCCAGAACACCGGGGAGCTGTTTTTT	CASSLNRLQNTGELFF
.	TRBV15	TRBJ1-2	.	TGTGCCACCAGCAGTACCTTTCCGACAGGACTCCCGCACAACTATGGCTACACCTTC	CATSSTFPTGLPHNYGYTF
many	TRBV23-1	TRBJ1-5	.	TGCGCCTCCTCGGGGGATAGCAATCAGCCCCAGCATTTT	CASSGDSNQPQHF
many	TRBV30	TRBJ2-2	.	TGTGCCTGGAGTGTACTCGGGGGGCCAGCCGGGGAGCTGTTTTTT	CAWSVLGGPAGELFF
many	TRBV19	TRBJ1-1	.	TGTGCCAGTAGTATTGGCAGGACTGAAGCTTTCTTT	CASSIGRTEAFF
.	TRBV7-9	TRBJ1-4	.	TGTGCCAGCAGCTTTGGGCTGAAGGGAGGACTGTTTTTT	CASSFGLKGGLFF
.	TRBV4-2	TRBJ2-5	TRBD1	TGTGCCAGCAGCCATGTCCGGGACAGGGGAGCAGAGACCCAGTACTTC	CASSHVRDRGAETQYF
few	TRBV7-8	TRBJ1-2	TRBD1	TGTGCCAGCAGCTACAGGACAGGGCCCGCGGGCTACACCTTC	CASSYRTGPAGYTF
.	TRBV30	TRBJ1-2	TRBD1	TGTGCCTGGAGTCGGGACAGGCCCTATGGCTACACCTTC	CAWSRDRPYGYTF
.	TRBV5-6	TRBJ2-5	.	TGTGCCAGCAGCTTGGAACAGGGAGGAGTAGAGACCCAGTACTTC	CASSLEQGGVETQYF
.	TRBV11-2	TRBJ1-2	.	TGTGCCAGCAGCTTAGAAAGCTATGGCTACACCTTC	CASSLESYGYTF
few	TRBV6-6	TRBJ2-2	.	TGTGCCAGCAGTTCTAGGGCGGGCACCACCGGGGAGCTGTTTTTT	CASSSRAGTTGELFF
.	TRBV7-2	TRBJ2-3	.	TGTGCCAGCAGCTTAGGAGGTCTGGCCACAGATACGCAGTATTTT	CASSLGGLATDTQYF
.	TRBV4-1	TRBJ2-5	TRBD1	TGCGCCAGCAGCCATGGGACAGGCCAGCAAGAGACCCAGTACTTC	CASSHGTGQQETQYF
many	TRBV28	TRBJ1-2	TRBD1	TGTGCCAGCAGTGTGATGAAAATCCGGGACAGGAACGTCTATGGCTACACCTTC	CASSVMKIRDRNVYGYTF
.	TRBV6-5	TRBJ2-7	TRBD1	TGTGCCAGCAGCACCGGACAGGGGAACGGCTACGAGCAGTACTTC	CASSTGQGNGYEQYF
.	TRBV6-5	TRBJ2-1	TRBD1	TGTGCCAGCAGTATGGGACAGGCGGGTGAGCAGTTCTTC	CASSMGQAGEQFF
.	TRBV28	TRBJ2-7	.	TGTGCCAGCAGCCGATTCGCAGGGCTTCGTGGCGAGCAGTACTTC	CASSRFAGLRGEQYF
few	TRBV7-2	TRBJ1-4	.	TGTGCCAGCAGCTTAGATTCCGCAGGTGAAAAACTGTTTTTT	CASSLDSAGEKLFF
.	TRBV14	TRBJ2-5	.	TGTGCCAGCAGCCACTACCAAGAGACCCAGTACTTC	CASSHYQETQYF
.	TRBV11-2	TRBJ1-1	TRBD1	TGTGCCAGCAGTCGCGCGGGGCCAGGGGGCGCGGAAGCTTTCTTT	CASSRAGPGGAEAFF
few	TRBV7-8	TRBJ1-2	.	TGTGCCAGCAGCGAGAACAGGGATAACTATGGCTACACCTTC	CASSENRDNYGYTF
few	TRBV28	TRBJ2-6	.	TGTGCCAGCAGCATAGGCGGGTCCGGGGCCAACGTCCTGACTTTC	CASSIGGSGANVLTF
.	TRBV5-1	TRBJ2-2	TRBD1	TGCGCCAGCAGCTTGGCCGGGACAGGGGTCACCGGGGAGCTGTTTTTT	CASSLAGTGVTGELFF
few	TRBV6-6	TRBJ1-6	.	TGTGCCAGCAACAACTACAGGGCAAATAATTCACCCCTCCACTTT	CASNNYRANNSPLHF
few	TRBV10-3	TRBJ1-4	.	TGTGCCATCAGCTCGGGACCAAATAATGAAAAACTGTTTTTT	CAISSGPNNEKLFF
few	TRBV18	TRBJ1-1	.	TGTGCCAGCTCACCGGACATGGGGGCTGAAGCTTTCTTT	CASSPDMGAEAFF
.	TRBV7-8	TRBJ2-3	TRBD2	TGTGCCAGCAGCTTCCTAGCGGGGGGGCTAGCAGATACGCAGTATTTT	CASSFLAGGLADTQYF
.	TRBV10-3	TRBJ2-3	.	TGTGCCATCAGTGAGTCGCTGGAGGGATTCACAGATACGCAGTATTTT	CAISESLEGFTDTQYF
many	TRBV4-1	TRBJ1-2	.	TGCGCCAGCAGCTCCGCGGACGGATTCTATGGCTACACCTTC	CASSSADGFYGYTF
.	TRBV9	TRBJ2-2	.	TGTGCCAGCAGAGAAGACCCTCTGGGCGCCGGGGAGCTGTTTTTT	CASREDPLGAGELFF